The rows below give T cell receptor beta chains drawn from one sample of a study of shared clonotypes between healthy human individuals. Measured with immunoSEQ multiplex PCR; TCRdb has only the in-frame clones, and not every one. The sample shows some 2 million clones, 85% to 95% of them seen only once. The specimen was naive CD8+ T cells sorted from blood. The receptors shown here come from a man between 18 and 35 years old in good health. The CDR3 runs from the conserved cysteine through the conserved F or W. Each record gives: D gene, V gene, J gene, CDR3 DNA, CDR3 protein. The D gene is left open where the match is weak.

d_gene: TRBD2
v_gene: TRBV7-8
j_gene: TRBJ2-1
CDR3nt: TGTGCCAGCGCCCCGGGGGGGGGAAGCTCCTACAATGAGCAGTTCTTC
CDR3aa: CASAPGGGSSYNEQFF

d_gene: TRBD2
v_gene: TRBV30
j_gene: TRBJ2-7
CDR3nt: TGTGCCTGGAACGCTGGGACTAGCGGAACAATCTACGAGCAGTACTTC
CDR3aa: CAWNAGTSGTIYEQYF

d_gene: NA
v_gene: TRBV5-1
j_gene: TRBJ2-7
CDR3nt: TGCGCCAGCAGGTGGGACCTTGGCTCCTACGAGCAGTACTTC
CDR3aa: CASRWDLGSYEQYF

d_gene: TRBD1
v_gene: TRBV5-1
j_gene: TRBJ2-1
CDR3nt: TGCGCCAGCAGCTTGGACGCCCGGGACAGGTCCTACAATGAGCAGTTCTTC
CDR3aa: CASSLDARDRSYNEQFF

d_gene: NA
v_gene: TRBV7-8
j_gene: TRBJ2-3
CDR3nt: TGTGCCAGCAGCTATTGGACCTACACAGATACGCAGTATTTT
CDR3aa: CASSYWTYTDTQYF

d_gene: NA
v_gene: TRBV15
j_gene: TRBJ2-7
CDR3nt: TGTGCCACCAGCAGGGTCGGCTACGAGCAGTACTTC
CDR3aa: CATSRVGYEQYF

d_gene: TRBD2
v_gene: TRBV6-5
j_gene: TRBJ2-1
CDR3nt: TGTGCCAGCAGTTACTCGGCGGGAGAGGGTCTCAATGAGCAGTTCTTC
CDR3aa: CASSYSAGEGLNEQFF

d_gene: NA
v_gene: TRBV7-2
j_gene: TRBJ2-1
CDR3nt: TGTGCCAGCATCTTCCCCAACTACAATGAGCAGTTCTTC
CDR3aa: CASIFPNYNEQFF

d_gene: NA
v_gene: TRBV27
j_gene: TRBJ2-2
CDR3nt: TGTGCCAGCAGTTTATCCCCTCGACTGGCGAACACCGGGGAGCTGTTTTTT
CDR3aa: CASSLSPRLANTGELFF

d_gene: NA
v_gene: TRBV5-1
j_gene: TRBJ2-7
CDR3nt: TGCGCCAGCAGCTTGGAGGCAGCCAGCTCCTACGAGCAGTACTTC
CDR3aa: CASSLEAASSYEQYF

d_gene: NA
v_gene: TRBV5-1
j_gene: TRBJ1-2
CDR3nt: TGCGCCAGCAGCTTTGAGACACGCGACTATGGCTACACCTTC
CDR3aa: CASSFETRDYGYTF

d_gene: NA
v_gene: TRBV11-2
j_gene: TRBJ2-1
CDR3nt: TGTGCCAGCAGCTTAGTCGCGGCAGAGGTCTGGAACAATGAGCAGTTCTTC
CDR3aa: CASSLVAAEVWNNEQFF

d_gene: TRBD1
v_gene: TRBV7-9
j_gene: TRBJ2-5
CDR3nt: TGTGCCAGCAGCTCCAAATGGGGTATGGCAGGGGGACGGGAGACCCAGTACTTC
CDR3aa: CASSSKWGMAGGRETQYF

d_gene: NA
v_gene: TRBV9
j_gene: TRBJ1-1
CDR3nt: TGTGCCAGCGGACGAGGGGTTACTGAAGCTTTCTTT
CDR3aa: CASGRGVTEAFF

d_gene: NA
v_gene: TRBV10-2
j_gene: TRBJ2-7
CDR3nt: TGCGCCAGCAGTGATGGAGCGAGCTACGAGCAGTACTTC
CDR3aa: CASSDGASYEQYF